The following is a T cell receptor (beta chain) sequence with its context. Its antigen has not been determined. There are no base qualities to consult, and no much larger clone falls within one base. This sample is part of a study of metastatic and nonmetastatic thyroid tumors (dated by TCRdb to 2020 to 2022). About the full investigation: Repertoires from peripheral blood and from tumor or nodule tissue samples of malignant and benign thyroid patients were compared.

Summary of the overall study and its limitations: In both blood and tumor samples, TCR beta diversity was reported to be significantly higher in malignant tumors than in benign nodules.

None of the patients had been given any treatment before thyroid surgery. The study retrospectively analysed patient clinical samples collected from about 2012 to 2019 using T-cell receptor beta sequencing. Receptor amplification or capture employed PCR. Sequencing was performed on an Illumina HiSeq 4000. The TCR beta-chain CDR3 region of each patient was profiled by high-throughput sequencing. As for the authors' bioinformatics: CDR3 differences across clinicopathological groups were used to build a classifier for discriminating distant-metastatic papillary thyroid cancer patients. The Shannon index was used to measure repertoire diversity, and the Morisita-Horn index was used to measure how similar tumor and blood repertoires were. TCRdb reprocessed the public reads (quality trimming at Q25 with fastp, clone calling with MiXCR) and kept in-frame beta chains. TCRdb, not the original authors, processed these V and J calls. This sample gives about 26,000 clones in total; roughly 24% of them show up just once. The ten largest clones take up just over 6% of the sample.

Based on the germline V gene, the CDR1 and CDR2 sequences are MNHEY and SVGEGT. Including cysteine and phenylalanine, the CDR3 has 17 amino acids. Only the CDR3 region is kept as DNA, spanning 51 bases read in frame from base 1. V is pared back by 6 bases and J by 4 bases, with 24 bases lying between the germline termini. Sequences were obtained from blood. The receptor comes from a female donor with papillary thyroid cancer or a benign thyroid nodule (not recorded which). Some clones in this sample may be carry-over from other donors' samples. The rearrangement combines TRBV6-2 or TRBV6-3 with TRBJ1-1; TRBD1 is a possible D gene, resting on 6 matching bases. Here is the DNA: TGTGCCAGCAGGATCCATCAGGGGAGAGAGTTCGGCACTGAAGCTTTCTTT. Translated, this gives CASRIHQGREFGTEAFF.